This T cell receptor beta chain comes out of a study of sequential checkpoint blockade in melanoma. Germline CDR1 is GTSNPN and CDR2 is SVGIG (reference sequence). The V segment lost 1 base and the J segment 1 base; nucleotides outside the gene matches: 5. The CDR3 consists of 16 residues. Sequencing used immunoSEQ multiplex PCR; TCRdb keeps in-frame clones, though not all of them. Of approximately 8,800 clones detected, about 71% appear once; the ten largest clones hold under 30%. Noted treatment: randomized to nivolumab then ipilimumab (arm A) or the reverse (arm B). The TCR comes from a human donor with melanoma. The material sequenced was CD8+ T cells sorted from blood (inferred from file names), taken from a patient given nivolumab and ipilimumab in sequence. The gene calls are TRBV30 and TRBJ2-3; 10 bases fit TRBD2. The CDR3, as DNA: TGTGCCTGGAGTGACCCCCTAGCGGGGGGCACAGATACGCAGTATTTT. Protein product: CAWSDPLAGGTDTQYF.